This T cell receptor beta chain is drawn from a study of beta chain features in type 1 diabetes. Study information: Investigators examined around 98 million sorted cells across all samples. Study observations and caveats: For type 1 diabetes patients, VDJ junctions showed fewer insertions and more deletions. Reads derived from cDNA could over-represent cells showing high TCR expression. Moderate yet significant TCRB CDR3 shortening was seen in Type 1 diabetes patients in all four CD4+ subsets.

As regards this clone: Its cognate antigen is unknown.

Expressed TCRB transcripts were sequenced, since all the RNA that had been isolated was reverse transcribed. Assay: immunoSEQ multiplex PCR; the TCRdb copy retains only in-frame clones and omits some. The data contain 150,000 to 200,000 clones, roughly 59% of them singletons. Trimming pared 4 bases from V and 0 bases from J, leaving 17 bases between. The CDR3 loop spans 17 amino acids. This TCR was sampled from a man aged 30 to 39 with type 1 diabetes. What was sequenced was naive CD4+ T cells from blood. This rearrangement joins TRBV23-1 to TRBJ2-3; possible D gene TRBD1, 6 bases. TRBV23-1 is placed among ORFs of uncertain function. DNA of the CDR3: TGCGCCAGCAGTCGGTGTAGGGACACACCTAGCACAGATACGCAGTATTTT. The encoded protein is CASSRCRDTPSTDTQYF.